The entry below gives a single TCR beta chain sequence along with its context. Antigen specificity is unknown. PCR involved 60 Vbeta and 13 Jbeta primers. Profiling relied on immunoSEQ multiplex PCR, and the TCRdb table lists in-frame clones only, not all of them. The sample consists of 100,000 to 150,000 clones, roughly 77% of them appearing once. The data originate from a study of cytomegalovirus exposure and HLA in healthy donors. Whole-study findings and limits: The study labeled under 200 TCR beta chains cytomegalovirus-associated. Links to common viral pathogens appeared, in a later analysis, for several of the most significant clusters. Prediction of most subjects' HLA-A and HLA-B alleles by TCR beta sequences was reportedly accurate.

Germline-derived CDR1 and CDR2 are SGHRS and YFSETQ. Deletions cut 5 bases from V and 3 bases from J, with 14 bases between. The CDR3 consists of 14 residues. The V and J genes are TRBV5-1 and TRBJ1-1; D possibly corresponds to TRBD1 (5 bases). This sequence was found in a man aged 30 to 39 in good health and CMV-seronegative. Sequenced: PBMCs. The CDR3 DNA reads as TGCGCCAGCAGTCCCCACAGGACGGACACTGAAGCTTTCTTT. Translated: CASSPHRTDTEAFF.